The clone carrying this TCR beta chain came up a few times. Its specificity is not known. This specimen comes from a study of T-cell memory formation after mild COVID-19. Germline values: CDR1 MNHEY, CDR2 SVGEGT. Unmatched junction bases numbered 16, after V lost 6 bases and J lost 7 bases. The CDR3 length is 17 residues. TCRdb reprocessed the 5' RACE reads via MiXCR and lists one record per CDR3 protein. Of 450,000 or so distinct CDR3 sequences in the sample, 20% to 25% are singletons; the top ten hold around 12%. Broader study findings: Within pre-infection memory, some responding clones were found, suggesting cross-reactive memory joined.

The clonotype comes from an adult woman who had mild COVID-19 (a few samples of this study predate the infection). Cell type and time point are not known. The chain is built from TRBV6-2 or TRBV6-3 and TRBJ2-5; 11 bases align to TRBD2. The sequenced sample consisted of PBMCs or a T cell subset sorted from them (not recorded which). CDR3 sequence: CASRTGRLAGLKRTQYF. Here the CDR3 DNA reads TGTGCCAGCAGAACGGGGAGACTAGCGGGGCTAAAGAGGACCCAGTACTTC.